This T cell receptor beta chain derives from a study of blood T cell repertoires in COVID-19. At the level of the study: Specimens from acute and convalescent COVID-19 originated in the United States, Italy and Spain. The cDNA or gDNA used as material had been derived from T cells, B-cell-depleted T cells, or PBMCs.

The CDR3 spans 14 residues. V shed 8 bases, J shed 1 base, and the junction held 7 bases outside the gene matches. Germline values: CDR1 MNHEY, CDR2 SMNVEV (reference sequence). Per the original methods: Reference gene primer amplification yielded estimated nucleated cell counts. This table comes from immunoSEQ multiplex PCR, and its TCRdb copy is limited to in-frame clones, with some not included. That table furnishes V, J and clone size, whereas the DNA furnished D and trimming. Of 100,000 or so clones in the sample, approximately 91% were seen once. This clonotype was obtained from a man between 60 and 75 years old with acute or convalescent COVID-19. The specimen was peripheral blood. V usage is TRBV27 and J usage is TRBJ1-1; 7 bases fit TRBD1. This CDR3 is CASQGQISNTEAFF. The CDR3 DNA reads TGTGCCAGCCAGGGACAGATCTCGAACACTGAAGCTTTCTTT.